The clone carrying this T cell receptor beta chain has just a few counts. Its antigen is not identified. This record comes from a study of T cell repertoires in cytomegalovirus infection. Looking at the study overall: Public TCR beta signatures were indicative of both CMV infection and a matching HLA type.

Overall study results and limits: Summed public TCR beta family frequency identified CMV carriers bearing the relevant HLA. CMV-specific TCR beta clonotypes restricted by HLA-C were the ones dominating the ex vivo response.

From the reads, TCRdb called clonotypes with MiXCR, one entry per CDR3 protein. The sample consists of some 270,000 distinct CDR3 sequences, about 17% of them appearing once. The sequenced sample was CD8+ T cells from PBMCs. This receptor was obtained from a human donor in good health (CMV status not recorded). Some clones in this sample may be carry-over from other donors' samples.

As DNA, the CDR3 is TGTGCCAGCAGTATCCGGGTTTGGGACGAGCAGTACTTC. Translation: CASSIRVWDEQYF. The chain links TRBV28 to TRBJ2-7, with D unclear. Germline lookup yields CDR1 MDHEN and CDR2 SYDVKM. The CDR3 is made up of 13 amino acids. Trimming left V 5 bases short and J 5 bases short, with 13 bases between. The entire variable domain, with the rest obtained from reference TRBV28 and TRBJ2-7, is as follows: DVKVTQSSRYLVKRTGEKVFLECVQDMDHENMFWYRQDPGLGLRLIYFSYDVKMKEKGDIPEGYSVSREKKERFSLILESASTNQTSMYLCASSIRVWDEQYFGPGTRLTVT.